This TCR beta chain originates from a study of blood T cell repertoires in COVID-19. For the study at large: Whether acute or convalescent, the COVID-19 samples came from the United States, Italy and Spain. Sample material is recorded as cDNA or gDNA derived from T cells, B-cell-depleted T cells, or PBMCs.

This clone was found a few times. Authors' methods: Amplification of reference gene primers was used by the study to estimate nucleated cell counts. Generated by immunoSEQ multiplex PCR, the TCRdb table keeps only in-frame clones and is missing some. V, J and clone size derive from that table, while D and trimming were established from the DNA sequence. The sample lists about 250,000 clones; roughly 89% were seen once. Germline loops: CDR1 SGDLS, CDR2 YYNGEE. V was pared by 3 bases and J by 6 bases, with 6 bases of the junction left unmatched. CDR3 length: 15 residues. The sequence came from a woman in her twenties or thirties with active or convalescent COVID-19. Sequencing was carried out using peripheral blood. The V gene is TRBV9, the J gene TRBJ1-4; 9 nucleotides match TRBD1. CDR3 sequence reads: CASSGQGGGDEKLFF. The CDR3 nucleotides read TGTGCCAGCAGCGGACAGGGGGGCGGGGATGAAAAACTGTTTTTT.